This is a list of T cell receptor beta chains from one sample in a study of blood T cell repertoires in COVID-19. Produced via immunoSEQ multiplex PCR; TCRdb's table is partial and in-frame only. The table lists about 330,000 clones, around 85% of them singletons. The sequencing input was peripheral blood. The receptors derive from a human donor in a cohort sampled during active COVID-19. Both conserved end residues are part of each CDR3. A D gene is named only where the DNA matches it firmly. A clone size is listed for some rows: how often the clone was seen (once, few, many), or a class if it is expanded.

abundance: many; d_gene: -; v_gene: TRBV5-4; j_gene: TRBJ2-7; CDR3aa: CASSETGDSYEQYF; CDR3nt: TGTGCCAGCAGTGAGACAGGAGACTCCTACGAGCAGTACTTC
abundance: -; d_gene: TRBD1; v_gene: TRBV3-1/TRBV3-2; j_gene: TRBJ1-2; CDR3aa: CASSPGQGYGYTF; CDR3nt: TGTGCCAGCAGCCCGGGACAGGGCTATGGCTACACCTTC
abundance: -; d_gene: -; v_gene: TRBV19; j_gene: TRBJ1-3; CDR3aa: CASSAGVGNTIYF; CDR3nt: TGTGCCAGTAGTGCGGGGGTTGGAAACACCATATATTTT
abundance: -; d_gene: TRBD2; v_gene: TRBV7-3; j_gene: TRBJ2-3; CDR3aa: CASSLNRGTRFSDTQYF; CDR3nt: TGTGCCAGCAGCTTAAATAGAGGGACTAGGTTTTCGGATACGCAGTATTTT
abundance: -; d_gene: -; v_gene: TRBV5-1; j_gene: TRBJ2-2; CDR3aa: CASSLLSQGVSTGELFF; CDR3nt: TGCGCCAGCAGCTTGTTGTCCCAGGGTGTAAGCACCGGGGAGCTGTTTTTT
abundance: once; d_gene: TRBD1; v_gene: TRBV5-1; j_gene: TRBJ2-7; CDR3aa: CASSLEQGVNEQYF; CDR3nt: TGCGCCAGCAGCTTGGAACAGGGGGTAAACGAGCAGTACTTC
abundance: -; d_gene: -; v_gene: TRBV11-3; j_gene: TRBJ2-3; CDR3aa: CASGGASTDTQYF; CDR3nt: TGTGCCAGCGGGGGCGCCAGCACAGATACGCAGTATTTT
abundance: -; d_gene: -; v_gene: TRBV6-5; j_gene: TRBJ1-2; CDR3aa: CASSLSGLFGYTF; CDR3nt: TGTGCCAGCAGTTTGTCAGGGCTGTTCGGCTACACCTTC
abundance: -; d_gene: -; v_gene: TRBV7-2; j_gene: TRBJ1-2; CDR3aa: CASSLEVRIYGYTF; CDR3nt: TGTGCCAGCAGCTTAGAGGTCAGGATCTATGGCTACACCTTC
abundance: -; d_gene: -; v_gene: TRBV5-5; j_gene: TRBJ2-7; CDR3aa: CASSFYPGWTYEQYF; CDR3nt: TGTGCCAGCAGCTTCTACCCCGGGTGGACCTACGAGCAGTACTTC
abundance: -; d_gene: TRBD1; v_gene: TRBV19; j_gene: TRBJ2-7; CDR3aa: CASSMGTDRTSYEQYF; CDR3nt: TGTGCCAGTAGTATGGGGACAGACCGGACCTCCTACGAGCAGTACTTC
abundance: -; d_gene: TRBD2; v_gene: TRBV7-9; j_gene: TRBJ2-3; CDR3aa: CASSTLAGGLDTQYF; CDR3nt: TGTGCCAGCAGCACACTAGCGGGGGGATTAGATACGCAGTATTTT
abundance: once; d_gene: -; v_gene: TRBV7-2; j_gene: TRBJ1-4; CDR3aa: CASSYSGEKLFF; CDR3nt: TGTGCCAGCAGCTACTCAGGGGAAAAACTGTTTTTT
abundance: -; d_gene: TRBD2; v_gene: TRBV24-1; j_gene: TRBJ2-3; CDR3aa: CATSDRASGGAETSTDTQYF; CDR3nt: TGTGCCACCAGTGATAGAGCTAGCGGGGGGGCGGAAACTAGCACAGATACGCAGTATTTT
abundance: once; d_gene: -; v_gene: TRBV6-5; j_gene: TRBJ1-1; CDR3aa: CASSYSGGNEAFF; CDR3nt: TGTGCCAGCAGTTACTCAGGGGGAAATGAAGCTTTCTTT